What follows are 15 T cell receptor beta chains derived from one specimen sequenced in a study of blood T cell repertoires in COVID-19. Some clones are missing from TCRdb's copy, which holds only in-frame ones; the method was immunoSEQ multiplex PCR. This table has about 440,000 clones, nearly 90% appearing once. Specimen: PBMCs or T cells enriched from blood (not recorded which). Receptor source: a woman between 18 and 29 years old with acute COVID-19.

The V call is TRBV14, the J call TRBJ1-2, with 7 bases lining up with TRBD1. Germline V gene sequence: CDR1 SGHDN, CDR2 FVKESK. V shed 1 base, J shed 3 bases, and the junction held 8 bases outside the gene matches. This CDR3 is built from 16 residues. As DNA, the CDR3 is TGTGCCAGCAGCCAAGGGACGACAGGGTTGGACTATGGCTACACCTTC. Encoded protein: CASSQGTTGLDYGYTF.

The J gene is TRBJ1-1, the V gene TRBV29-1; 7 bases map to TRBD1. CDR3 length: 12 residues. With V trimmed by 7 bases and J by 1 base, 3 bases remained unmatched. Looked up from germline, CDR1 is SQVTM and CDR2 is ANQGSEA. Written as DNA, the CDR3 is TGCAGCGCCGGGACAGCGAACACTGAAGCTTTCTTT. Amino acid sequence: CSAGTANTEAFF. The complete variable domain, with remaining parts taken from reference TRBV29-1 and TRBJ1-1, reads SAVISQKPSRDICQRGTSLTIQCQVDSQVTMMFWYRQQPGQSLTLIATANQGSEATYESGFVIDKFPISRPNLTFSTLTVSNMSPEDSSIYLCSAGTANTEAFFGQGTRLTVV.

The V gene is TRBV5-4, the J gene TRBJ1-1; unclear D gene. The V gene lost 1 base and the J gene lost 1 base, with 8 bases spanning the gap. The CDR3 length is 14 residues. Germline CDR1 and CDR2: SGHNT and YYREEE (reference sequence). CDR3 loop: CASSLMRGNTEAFF. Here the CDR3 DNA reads TGTGCCAGCAGCTTGATGCGGGGGAACACTGAAGCTTTCTTT. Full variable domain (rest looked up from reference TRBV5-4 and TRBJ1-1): ETGVTQSPTHLIKTRGQQVTLRCSSQSGHNTVSWYQQALGQGPQFIFQYYREEENGRGNFPPRFSGLQFPNYSSELNVNALELDDSALYLCASSLMRGNTEAFFGQGTRLTVV.

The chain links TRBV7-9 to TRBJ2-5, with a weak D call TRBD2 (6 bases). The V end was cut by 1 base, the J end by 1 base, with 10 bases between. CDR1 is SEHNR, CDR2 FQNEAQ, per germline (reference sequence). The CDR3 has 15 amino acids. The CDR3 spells CASSLDGGTQETQYF. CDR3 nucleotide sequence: TGTGCCAGCAGCTTAGATGGAGGGACCCAAGAGACCCAGTACTTC. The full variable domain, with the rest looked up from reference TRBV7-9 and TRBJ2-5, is DTGVSQNPRHKITKRGQNVTFRCDPISEHNRLYWYRQTLGQGPEFLTYFQNEAQLEKSRLLSDRFSAERPKGSFSTLEIQRTEQGDSAMYLCASSLDGGTQETQYFGPGTRLLVL.

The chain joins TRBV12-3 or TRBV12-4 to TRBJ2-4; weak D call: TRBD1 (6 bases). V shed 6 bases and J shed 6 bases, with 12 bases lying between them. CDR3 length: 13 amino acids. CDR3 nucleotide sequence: TGTGCCAGCAGACCGATGACAGGAAACATTCAGTACTTC. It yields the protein CASRPMTGNIQYF.

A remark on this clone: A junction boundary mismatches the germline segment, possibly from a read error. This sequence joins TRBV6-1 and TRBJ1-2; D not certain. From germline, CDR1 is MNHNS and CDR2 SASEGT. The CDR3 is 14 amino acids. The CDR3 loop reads CASTEEAARYGYTF. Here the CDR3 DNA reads TGTGCCAGCACTGAAGAGGCGGCACGCTATGGCTACACCTTC.

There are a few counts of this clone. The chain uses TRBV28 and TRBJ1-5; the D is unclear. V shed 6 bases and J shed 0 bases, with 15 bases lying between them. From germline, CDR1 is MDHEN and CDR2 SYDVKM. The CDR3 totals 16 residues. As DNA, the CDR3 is TGTGCCAGCAGACTAGATAGGACGGTTAGCAATCAGCCCCAGCATTTT. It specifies CASRLDRTVSNQPQHF.

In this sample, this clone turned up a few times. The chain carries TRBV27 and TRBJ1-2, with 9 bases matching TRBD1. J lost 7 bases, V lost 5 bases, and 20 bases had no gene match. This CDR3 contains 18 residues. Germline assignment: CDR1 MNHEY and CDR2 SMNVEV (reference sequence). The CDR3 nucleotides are TGTGCCAGCAGTCCGGAGACAGGGGGAAAAGGACAGGGTCGTGGCTACACCTTC. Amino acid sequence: CASSPETGGKGQGRGYTF.

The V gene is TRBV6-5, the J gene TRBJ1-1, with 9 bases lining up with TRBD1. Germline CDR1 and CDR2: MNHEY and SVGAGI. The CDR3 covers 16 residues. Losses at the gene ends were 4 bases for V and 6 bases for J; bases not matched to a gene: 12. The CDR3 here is CASSSGSGTGIAEAFF. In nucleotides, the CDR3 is TGTGCCAGCAGTTCCGGGTCCGGGACAGGGATCGCTGAAGCTTTCTTT.

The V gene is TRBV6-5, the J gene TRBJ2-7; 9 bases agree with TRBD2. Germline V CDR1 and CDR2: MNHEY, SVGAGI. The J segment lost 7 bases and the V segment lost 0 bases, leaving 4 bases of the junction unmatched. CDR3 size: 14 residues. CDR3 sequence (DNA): TGTGCCAGCAGTTACTCGAGCGGGGGGTGGGAGCAGTACTTC. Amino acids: CASSYSSGGWEQYF.

The CDR3 sequence is CASRKTGTNTEAFF. The CDR3 nucleotides read TGTGCCAGCAGGAAGACAGGGACGAACACTGAAGCTTTCTTT. This chain connects TRBV11-2 to TRBJ1-1, with 7 positions matching TRBD1. The CDR3 is 14 residues long. From germline, CDR1 is SGHAT and CDR2 FQNNGV. Trimming cost V 6 bases and J 1 base; bases outside gene matches: 5.

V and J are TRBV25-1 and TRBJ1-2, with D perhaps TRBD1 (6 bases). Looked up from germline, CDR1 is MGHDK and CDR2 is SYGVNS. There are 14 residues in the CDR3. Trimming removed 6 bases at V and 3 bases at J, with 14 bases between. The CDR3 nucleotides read TGTGCCAGCAGGTCTTCAGGGGCGGACTATGGCTACACCTTC. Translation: CASRSSGADYGYTF.

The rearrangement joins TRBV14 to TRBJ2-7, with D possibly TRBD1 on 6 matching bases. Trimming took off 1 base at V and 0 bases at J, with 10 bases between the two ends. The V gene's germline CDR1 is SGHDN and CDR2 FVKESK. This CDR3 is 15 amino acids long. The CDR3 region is CASSQAWGHSYEQYF. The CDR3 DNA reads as TGTGCCAGCAGCCAAGCTTGGGGACACTCCTACGAGCAGTACTTC.

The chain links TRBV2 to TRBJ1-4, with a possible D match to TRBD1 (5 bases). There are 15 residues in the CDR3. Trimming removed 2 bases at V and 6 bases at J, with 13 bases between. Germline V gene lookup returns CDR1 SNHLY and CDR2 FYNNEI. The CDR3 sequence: CASSESGTADEKLFF. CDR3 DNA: TGTGCCAGCAGTGAAAGCGGGACTGCGGATGAAAAACTGTTTTTT. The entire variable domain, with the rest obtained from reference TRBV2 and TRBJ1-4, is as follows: EPEVTQTPSHQVTQMGQEVILRCVPISNHLYFYWYRQILGQKVEFLVSFYNNEISEKSEIFDDQFSVERPDGSNFTLKIRSTKLEDSAMYFCASSESGTADEKLFFGSGTQLSVL.

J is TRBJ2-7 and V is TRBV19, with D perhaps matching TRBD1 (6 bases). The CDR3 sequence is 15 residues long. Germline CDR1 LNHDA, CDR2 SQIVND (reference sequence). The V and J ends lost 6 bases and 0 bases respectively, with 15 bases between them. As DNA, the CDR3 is TGTGCCAGTAGCCCTGGACAGAAGTTCTCCTACGAGCAGTACTTC. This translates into CASSPGQKFSYEQYF.